This T cell receptor (beta chain) is from a study of cytomegalovirus exposure and HLA in healthy donors. The PCR was carried out with 60 Vbeta primers and 13 Jbeta primers. TCRdb's copy holds only in-frame clones and misses some; the assay was immunoSEQ multiplex PCR. The sample shows around 200,000 clones, over 75% of them seen only once. Trimming at V came to 5 bases and at J to 10 bases, leaving 6 bases not matched to a gene. The CDR3 spans 12 residues. Germline loops: CDR1 SGHDT, CDR2 YYEEEE. Sequencing input: PBMCs. The clonotype comes from a man in his fifties in good health and CMV-seronegative. The chain combines TRBV5-6 with TRBJ2-1; 7 nucleotides align to TRBD1. The chain's CDR3 is CASSSTGWEQFF. The DNA for the CDR3 is TGTGCCAGCAGTTCGACAGGGTGGGAGCAGTTCTTC.